These 31 T cell receptor beta chains came from one sample sequenced in a study of blood T cells in healthy people across ages. Alongside a J-beta primer mix, a sample-barcoded 5' primer served in a second PCR lasting about 7 to 11 cycles. TCRdb ran MiXCR on the 5' RACE reads and lists one entry per CDR3 protein. Here the sample spans about 290,000 distinct CDR3 sequences, 25% to 30% being singletons. Sequenced sample: blood. All receptors come from an older woman in good health.

This clonotype was recorded a few times. The chain combines TRBV20-1 with TRBJ1-4; D possibly corresponds to TRBD1 (6 bases). Between the trimmed V and J ends, which lost 1 base and 7 bases, there was a span of 13 bases. CDR3 length: 14 amino acids. Germline-derived CDR1 and CDR2 are DFQATT and SNEGSKA (reference sequence). CDR3 protein: CSARGTQGPEKLFF. Here the CDR3 DNA reads TGCAGTGCTAGAGGAACACAGGGACCTGAAAAACTGTTTTTT.

This chain uses TRBV7-8 with TRBJ2-5, with TRBD2 matching 11 bases. The CDR3 covers 15 residues. Losses at the gene ends were 6 bases for V and 5 bases for J; bases not matched to a gene: 8. Germline CDR1 SGHVS, CDR2 FQNEAQ. The CDR3 nucleotides read TGTGCCAGCAGACCCCGACTAGCGGGGAGGGAGACCCAGTACTTC. Translated: CASRPRLAGRETQYF.

The chain recombines TRBV5-6 with TRBJ2-7, with TRBD2 matching over 10 bases. The J call is in doubt because the DNA end fits TRBJ2-1 better. CDR1 is SGHDT and CDR2 is YYEEEE in the germline V gene. The CDR3 covers 15 residues. This CDR3 is CASSLCGLADNEQFF. The CDR3, as DNA: TGTGCCAGCAGCTTGTGTGGACTAGCGGACAATGAGCAGTTCTTC.

The chain combines TRBV5-1 with TRBJ2-2; D possibly corresponds to TRBD2 (5 bases). Trimming stripped 4 bases from V and 6 bases from J, with 10 bases between. There are 13 residues in the CDR3. CDR1 SGHRS and CDR2 YFSETQ come from the germline V gene. The CDR3 bases are TGCGCCAGCAGCGATGGAGGCCCCGGGGAGCTGTTTTTT. Translated, it gives CASSDGGPGELFF.

The chain joins TRBV6-2 or TRBV6-3 to TRBJ2-5; D gene unclear. In germline, CDR1 is MNHEY, CDR2 SVGEGT. The CDR3 runs 12 residues. The germline V and J ends were trimmed by 3 bases and 11 bases, with 13 bases remaining between them. The CDR3 spells CASSYSRPEQYF. CDR3 coding DNA: TGTGCCAGCAGTTATTCACGCCCCGAACAGTACTTC.

Remarks on this clonotype: A junction boundary mismatches the germline segment, possibly from a read error. The CDR3 sequence is CASGQGGTIYGYTF. CDR3 coding DNA: TGTGCCAGCGGCCAAGGAGGCACCATCTATGGCTACACCTTC. V and J are TRBV14 and TRBJ1-2, with D uncertain. This CDR3 comprises 14 residues. CDR1 is SGHDN, CDR2 FVKESK, per germline.

This clonotype was picked up a small number of times. This chain joins TRBV28 and TRBJ2-7; 9 bases align to TRBD2. V was clipped by 3 bases and J by 6 bases; unmatched bases: 6. The germline CDR1 and CDR2 sequences are MDHEN and SYDVKM. The CDR3 length is 14 residues. This chain's CDR3 is CASSFGGRASEQYF. In DNA, the CDR3 is TGTGCCAGCAGTTTCGGCGGGAGGGCTAGCGAGCAGTACTTC. The full variable domain, rest sourced from reference TRBV28 and TRBJ2-7, is DVKVTQSSRYLVKRTGEKVFLECVQDMDHENMFWYRQDPGLGLRLIYFSYDVKMKEKGDIPEGYSVSREKKERFSLILESASTNQTSMYLCASSFGGRASEQYFGPGTRLTVT.

The chain has TRBV29-1 and TRBJ2-1, with TRBD2 matching over 13 bases. The length of the CDR3 is 17 residues. The germline V gene encodes CDR1 SQVTM and CDR2 ANQGSEA. Unmatched junction bases numbered 7, after V lost 3 bases and J lost 2 bases. The CDR3 spells CSVDGLAGDGPYNEQFF. CDR3 nucleotides: TGCAGCGTTGACGGACTAGCGGGAGACGGGCCCTACAATGAGCAGTTCTTC.

The chain recombines TRBV12-3 or TRBV12-4 with TRBJ1-4; 8 nucleotides match TRBD1. The CDR3 sequence is 14 residues long. J gave up 5 bases and V 3 bases, and 2 bases lay outside the gene matches. CDR3 bases: TGTGCCAGCAGTTTGACAGGGGCCAATGAAAAACTGTTTTTT. Translated, it gives CASSLTGANEKLFF.

The chain is built from TRBV7-3 and TRBJ2-3; no firm D call. From germline, CDR1 is SGHTA and CDR2 FQGTGA. V dropped 3 bases and J dropped 6 bases, with 13 bases sitting between them. The CDR3 length is 14 residues. CDR3 residues: CASSFNSLGDTQYF. Written as DNA, the CDR3 is TGTGCCAGCAGCTTCAATAGTCTTGGGGATACGCAGTATTTT.

The chain uses TRBV5-6 and TRBJ2-3, with a weak D call TRBD2 (6 bases). The CDR3 length is 15 residues. Germline V gene data show CDR1 as SGHDT and CDR2 as YYEEEE. The ends were cut back, 0 bases at V and 1 base at J, with 9 bases in the middle. The CDR3 is CASSLVSGGTDTQYF. CDR3 nucleotide sequence: TGTGCCAGCAGCTTGGTTAGCGGCGGCACAGATACGCAGTATTTT.

This chain joins TRBV2 and TRBJ2-3; 8 nucleotides line up with TRBD2. The ends lost 7 bases at V and 4 bases at J; junction bases unmatched: 10. Germline CDR1 SNHLY, CDR2 FYNNEI. The CDR3 totals 15 residues. CDR3 nucleotide sequence: TGTGCCAGCAATTATGGAACGGGAGGGCCAGATACGCAGTATTTT. This encodes CASNYGTGGPDTQYF.

This chain connects TRBV20-1 to TRBJ2-1; 7 bases fit TRBD1. The germline CDR1 and CDR2 sequences are DFQATT and SNEGSKA (reference sequence). The CDR3 is 14 residues long. J lost 7 bases, V lost 4 bases, and 10 bases had no gene match. The CDR3 loop reads CSATPGQVGNEQFF. CDR3 in DNA: TGCAGTGCTACCCCCGGACAGGTCGGAAATGAGCAGTTCTTC.

Notes on this clonotype: One end of the junction varies from germline; a read error may be responsible. The V call is TRBV2, the J call TRBJ2-5; perhaps TRBD2 as D (6 bases). The length of the CDR3 is 13 residues. Germline assignment: CDR1 SNHLY and CDR2 FYNNEI. The CDR3, as DNA: TGTGCCGGCAGTCCGGACTATCAAGAGACCCAGTACTTC. This codes for CAGSPDYQETQYF.

The genes are TRBV7-9 and TRBJ1-4; 7 bases are shared with TRBD1. Germline V CDR1 and CDR2: SEHNR, FQNEAQ (reference sequence). The CDR3 is 17 amino acids. With V trimmed by 5 bases and J by 0 bases, 9 bases remained unmatched. CDR3 amino acids: CASSRGQATATNEKLFF. CDR3 sequence (DNA): TGTGCCAGCAGCCGCGGACAGGCGACTGCAACTAATGAAAAACTGTTTTTT.

This clonotype was found a few times. The J gene is TRBJ2-4, the V gene TRBV20-1; no definite D call. V was pared by 6 bases and J by 8 bases, with 14 bases between. Per germline, CDR1 DFQATT and CDR2 SNEGSKA (reference sequence). The CDR3 totals 12 residues. The CDR3: CSAKTGRDIQYF. The CDR3 coding sequence is TGCAGTGCCAAAACGGGCAGAGACATTCAGTACTTC.

This clonotype was picked up a small number of times. The chain carries TRBV7-9 and TRBJ2-1; D unresolved. V was trimmed by 4 bases and J by 5 bases, leaving 3 bases between them. Germline CDR1 is SEHNR and CDR2 is FQNEAQ (reference sequence). This CDR3 is built from 11 residues. CDR3 sequence reads: CASSYNNEQFF. The CDR3 DNA is TGTGCCAGCAGCTATAACAATGAGCAGTTCTTC.

In its sample, this clonotype was seen a few times. The chain uses TRBV11-2 and TRBJ2-2; D not resolved. In germline, CDR1 is SGHAT, CDR2 FQNNGV. Trimming left V 6 bases short and J 6 bases short, with 20 bases between. This CDR3 is built from 16 residues. CDR3 DNA sequence: TGTGCCAGCAGACGCGCGATCGACGCCGCGGCCGGGGAGCTGTTTTTT. Protein sequence: CASRRAIDAAAGELFF.

This clonotype turned up a few times. The V and J genes are TRBV2 and TRBJ2-3; TRBD1 matches at 9 bases. This CDR3 spans 15 amino acids. J lost 3 bases, V lost 1 base, and 2 bases had no gene match. Per the germline V gene, CDR1 is SNHLY and CDR2 is FYNNEI. The CDR3 bases are TGTGCCAGCAGTGAAGAGACAGGGGGGACAGATACGCAGTATTTT. Its translation is CASSEETGGTDTQYF.

This clonotype was observed a few times. The chain recombines TRBV12-3 or TRBV12-4 with TRBJ1-2, with 8 bases fitting TRBD1. The V and J ends lost 3 bases and 2 bases, in that order; junction bases with no gene match: 2. This CDR3 spans 14 amino acids. The CDR3, as DNA: TGTGCCAGCAGTTTGGGACAGGAGAACTATGGCTACACCTTC. Residues: CASSLGQENYGYTF.

This clonotype showed up just a few times. The V and J genes are TRBV28 and TRBJ1-2, with a weak D call TRBD1 (6 bases). Between the trimmed V and J ends, which lost 5 bases and 6 bases, there was a span of 13 bases. The CDR3 sequence is 13 residues long. Germline V CDR1 and CDR2: MDHEN, SYDVKM. For the CDR3, the DNA is TGTGCCAGCAGTATAGACAGGATGGATGGCTACACCTTC. It yields the protein CASSIDRMDGYTF.

The genes are TRBV28 and TRBJ2-1; D may be TRBD2 (5 bases). V gave up 6 bases and J gave up 7 bases, with 19 bases separating them. From germline, CDR1 is MDHEN and CDR2 SYDVKM. CDR3 length: 15 residues. The DNA of the CDR3 is TGTGCCAGCAGCCAAACTAGGCTGGGCAATAATGAGCAGTTCTTC. Its translation is CASSQTRLGNNEQFF.

This clonotype was seen a handful of times. The chain uses TRBV6-1 and TRBJ2-5, with D uncertain. This CDR3 is built from 13 residues. Trimming took 5 bases from V and 1 from J, leaving 8 bases between them. Germline V gene data show CDR1 as MNHNS and CDR2 as SASEGT. The CDR3 sequence is CASSSTSQETQYF. CDR3 in DNA: TGTGCCAGCAGTTCAACCTCCCAAGAGACCCAGTACTTC.

Ten or more counts support this clonotype. The V call is TRBV29-1, the J call TRBJ1-2; D gene uncertain. The ends were cut back, 7 bases at V and 8 bases at J, with 14 bases in the middle. CDR3 length equals 11 residues. CDR1 is SQVTM and CDR2 is ANQGSEA in the germline V gene. CDR3 in DNA: TGCAGCGCTACGGGTGGACGAGGCTACACCTTC. It is translated as CSATGGRGYTF.

A note on this clonotype: The junction and the germline gene differ at one end; a read error may be behind it. The chain carries TRBV6-6 and TRBJ2-7; no definite D call. The germline V gene has CDR1 MNHNY and CDR2 SVGAGI (reference sequence). The CDR3 sequence is 13 residues long. DNA for the CDR3: TGTGCCAGCAGTCCTTACATGTCGCAATCGAGCGACTTC. Translated, it gives CASSPYMSQSSDF.

The V gene is TRBV12-3 or TRBV12-4, the J gene TRBJ2-1; TRBD1 matches at 9 bases. With the DNA end fitting TRBJ2-7 better, the J assignment may be wrong. The CDR3 covers 17 residues. The CDR3 nucleotides are TGTGCCAGCAGTTTAAGGGGAGGGACAGGGTTGTTTTACGAGCAGTACTTC. This gives the protein CASSLRGGTGLFYEQYF.

J is TRBJ1-2 and V is TRBV20-1, with D uncertain. This CDR3 has 11 residues. Trimming removed 2 bases from V and 2 bases from J, with 3 bases in between. Germline V gives CDR1 DFQATT, CDR2 SNEGSKA (reference sequence). This CDR3 is CSARRNYGYTF. In nucleotides, the CDR3 is TGCAGTGCTAGACGGAACTATGGCTACACCTTC.

This clonotype came up many times. The CDR3 region has the DNA TGTGCCAGCACCGACCCCGCCTACGAGCAGTACTTC. Translated: CASTDPAYEQYF. V usage is TRBV6-2 or TRBV6-3 and J usage is TRBJ2-7; D unresolved. V dropped 7 bases and J dropped 2 bases, with 9 bases sitting between them. Germline CDR1 is MNHEY and CDR2 is SVGEGT. The CDR3 has 12 amino acids.

The table lists this clonotype with many counts. The V gene is TRBV10-3, the J gene TRBJ2-5; D ambiguous. Trimming cost V 8 bases and J 1 base, with 11 bases left between them. Germline assignment: CDR1 ENHRY and CDR2 SYGVKD. The CDR3 runs 13 residues. This CDR3 is CAISQVPQETQYF. CDR3 nucleotide sequence: TGTGCCATCTCCCAAGTACCCCAAGAGACCCAGTACTTC.

With respect to this clonotype: Relative to the germline gene, one junction end is altered; a read error may explain this. The rearrangement links TRBV5-4 to TRBJ1-2; TRBD1 is a possible D gene (6 bases). The CDR3 length is 15 residues. The germline CDR1 and CDR2 sequences are SGHNT and YYREEE (reference sequence). CDR3: CASSLYRPQDSGCTF. The CDR3 nucleotides read TGTGCCAGCAGCTTGTACAGGCCACAGGACAGTGGCTGCACCTTC.

The J gene is TRBJ1-5, the V gene TRBV28; D not certain. V was shortened by 7 bases and J by 4 bases, with 17 bases between the two germline ends. Germline V gene lookup returns CDR1 MDHEN and CDR2 SYDVKM. The CDR3 is 15 amino acids. The CDR3 region has the DNA TGTGCCAGCAACCCCCCTACAAGGATTAATCAGCCCCAGCATTTT. Translating gives CASNPPTRINQPQHF.